This T cell receptor beta chain was obtained from a study of molecular identifiers for immune sequencing clone quantification. Study-wide context: The replicate experiment used RNA from 20,000 or 100,000 naive CD8 cells. This RNA was split into five aliquots, and four of them were sequenced. Study results and limitations: Among effectors, clones above 20 RNA copies held over 98% of molecules; among naive cells, under 1%. Spiked TCR RNA from one Jurkat cell reportedly showed up when mixed among roughly 1 million naive cells.

This clonotype was seen at least ten times. Its matching antigen is unknown. TCRdb processed the PCR reads anew with MiXCR; each CDR3 protein has one entry. The table records 20,000 or so distinct CDR3 sequences, about a fifth of them present only once. J gave up 1 base and V 3 bases, and 8 bases lay outside the gene matches. Germline V gene sequence: CDR1 MNHEY, CDR2 SMNVEV (reference sequence). This CDR3 is 18 amino acids long. For naive CD8 T cells, sorting used the CD8+CD4-CCR7+CD45RA+ phenotype. This receptor was taken from a human donor in good health. Some libraries in this study had Jurkat cell RNA spiked in. The source material was naive CD8+ T cells from blood, with Jurkat cell RNA spiked in. The sample's subset: FACS-sorted CD8+CD4-CCR7+CD45RA+ naive T cells. J is TRBJ2-2 and V is TRBV27; 10 bases line up with TRBD1. The CDR3 DNA follows: TGTGCCAGCAGTTTCTCCTGGGGACAGGGGTTGAACACCGGGGAGCTGTTTTTT. Translating it yields CASSFSWGQGLNTGELFF.